The 22 T cell receptor beta chains reported below all come from one sample, sequenced in a study of shared T cell receptors in the human thymus. The table came from immunoSEQ multiplex PCR; TCRdb's copy has only in-frame clones and leaves some out. Here the sample spans under 850,000 clones, roughly 88% being singletons. These data were also filed under a second study, of human thymus T cells.

The material sequenced was thymocytes. The receptors here all came from a boy in the first two years of life with a congenital heart defect.

The chain is built from TRBV21-1 and TRBJ2-7; the table's D call TRBD2 went unverified against the DNA. TRBV21-1 is given as a pseudogene. The CDR3 is 19 amino acids. The CDR3 DNA reads TGTGCCAGCAGCAAAGGTGGTAGCGGGAGAAAGGGTAGCTCCTACGAGCAGTACTTC. Protein sequence: CASSKGGSGRKGSSYEQYF.

The chain carries TRBV15 and TRBJ2-1, with 11 nucleotides matching TRBD1. This CDR3 is built from 16 residues. Trimming at V came to 0 bases and at J to 6 bases, leaving 4 bases not matched to a gene. Germline loops: CDR1 LNHNV, CDR2 YYDKDF (reference sequence). In DNA, the CDR3 is TGTGCCACCAGCAGAGATGGACAGGGGGCGCGCAATGAGCAGTTCTTC. Translation: CATSRDGQGARNEQFF.

This clone was seen a handful of times. V usage is TRBV5-4 and J usage is TRBJ1-1; no clear D. The CDR3 loop spans 14 amino acids. The V end lost 1 base, the J end lost 1 base, and 8 bases lay between the germline ends. The germline V gene encodes CDR1 SGHNT and CDR2 YYREEE (reference sequence). The CDR3 spells CASSLTRENTEAFF. Written as DNA, the CDR3 is TGTGCCAGCAGCTTGACACGGGAGAACACTGAAGCTTTCTTT.

With respect to this clone: Other nucleotide sequences in the sample specify the same CDR3. The chain recombines TRBV20-1 with TRBJ2-2, with D uncertain. The CDR3 is 11 amino acids. V was shortened by 1 base and J by 6 bases, with 3 bases between the two germline ends. Germline assignment: CDR1 DFQATT and CDR2 SNEGSKA (reference sequence). CDR3 protein: CSARGAGELFF. The CDR3 DNA reads as TGCAGTGCTAGAGGAGCCGGGGAGCTGTTTTTT.

The chain carries TRBV2 and TRBJ2-5, with 9 bases lining up with TRBD2. With 8 bases clipped from V and 4 bases from J, the junction kept 8 bases outside the gene matches. Germline-derived CDR1 and CDR2 are SNHLY and FYNNEI. This CDR3 has 14 amino acids. DNA for the CDR3: TGTGCCAGCGGGCCCGGGACTAGCAGAGAGACCCAGTACTTC. This encodes CASGPGTSRETQYF.

The V call is TRBV7-6, the J call TRBJ2-1; 13 bases fit TRBD2. The CDR3 is 14 residues long. Trimming cost V 5 bases and J 9 bases; bases outside gene matches: 4. The germline V gene encodes CDR1 SGHVS and CDR2 FNYEAQ. The CDR3 region has the DNA TGTGCCAGCAGCCAAGGACTAGCGGGAGTTGAGCAGTTCTTC. This sequence encodes CASSQGLAGVEQFF. Filled out from reference TRBV7-6 and TRBJ2-1, the complete variable domain reads GAGVSQSPRYKVTKRGQDVALRCDPISGHVSLYWYRQALGQGPEFLTYFNYEAQQDKSGLPNDRFSAERPEGSISTLTIQRTEQRDSAMYRCASSQGLAGVEQFFGPGTRLTVL.

The chain couples TRBV29-1 to TRBJ2-1; D perhaps matches TRBD2 (7 bases). The CDR3 consists of 15 residues. Trimming removed 7 bases from V and 6 bases from J, with 22 bases in between. Germline V CDR1 and CDR2: SQVTM, ANQGSEA. CDR3 protein: CSALGGGGRRNEQFF. The CDR3 DNA follows: TGCAGCGCCTTGGGTGGGGGGGGCCGGCGCAATGAGCAGTTCTTC.

This clone was observed once. The CDR3 sequence: CASSISWTEEGMDYGYTF. Written as DNA, the CDR3 is TGTGCCAGTAGTATATCTTGGACAGAGGAAGGTATGGACTATGGCTACACCTTC. The chain combines TRBV19 with TRBJ1-2, with D perhaps TRBD1 (6 bases). Germline CDR1 is LNHDA and CDR2 is SQIVND (reference sequence). V shed 2 bases and J shed 3 bases, with 22 bases lying between them. This CDR3 region has 18 residues.

This clone was seen only once. The chain is built from TRBV4-3 and TRBJ2-1, with D maybe TRBD2 (5 bases). The CDR3 contains 14 residues. V was trimmed by 4 bases and J by 6 bases, leaving 13 bases between them. CDR1 LGHNA and CDR2 YSLEER come from the germline V gene. The CDR3 is CASSRGRAPNEQFF. The DNA for the CDR3 is TGCGCCAGCAGCCGTGGGCGGGCTCCCAATGAGCAGTTCTTC.

The chain has TRBV19 and TRBJ2-7; 9 bases line up with TRBD1. Germline CDR1 and CDR2: LNHDA and SQIVND (reference sequence). V lost 3 bases to trimming and J lost 13 bases; unmatched junction nucleotides: 19. The CDR3 loop spans 16 amino acids. CDR3 amino acids: CASSMPGPKTGGDLYF. The CDR3 DNA sequence: TGTGCCAGTAGTATGCCGGGACCAAAAACAGGGGGCGATCTCTACTTC.

The chain couples TRBV18 to TRBJ2-7; D not certain. CDR3 length: 16 residues. Germline lookup yields CDR1 KGHSH and CDR2 LQKENI. V shed 1 base and J shed 5 bases, with 18 bases lying between them. CDR3 loop: CASSPRKLRRVHEQYF. CDR3 bases: TGTGCCAGCTCACCACGAAAACTCCGAAGAGTCCACGAGCAGTACTTC.

CDR3 in amino acids: CASSLGGTRKYTQYF. In DNA form, the CDR3 reads TGTGCCAGCAGCTTAGGAGGGACTAGGAAATATACGCAGTATTTT. This sequence joins TRBV13 and TRBJ2-3, with TRBD2 matching over 8 bases. CDR1 is PRHDT, CDR2 FYEKMQ, per germline (reference sequence). Trimming took 0 bases from V and 7 from J; bases not matched to a gene: 6. The CDR3 covers 15 residues.

This clone has a single count. The chain has TRBV25-1 and TRBJ2-2; TRBD2 matches 8 bases. CDR3 length: 14 residues. Looked up from germline, CDR1 is MGHDK and CDR2 is SYGVNS. V shed 5 bases and J 7 bases; nucleotides not matched to a gene: 6. The DNA of the CDR3 is TGTGCCAGCAGTAATCCGGGACTAGGCGGGGAGCTGTTTTTT. Protein product: CASSNPGLGGELFF. The variable domain in full, completed from reference TRBV25-1 and TRBJ2-2, reads EADIYQTPRYLVIGTGKKITLECSQTMGHDKMYWYQQDPGMELHLIHYSYGVNSTEKGDLSSESTVSRIRTEHFPLTLESARPSHTSQYLCASSNPGLGGELFFGEGSRLTVL.

The rearrangement links TRBV30 to TRBJ2-5, with TRBD2 matching 13 bases. From germline, CDR1 is GTSNPN and CDR2 SVGIG (reference sequence). V dropped 3 bases and J dropped 5; count of bases not matched to a gene: 6. This CDR3 spans 15 amino acids. CDR3 loop: CAWRGLAGRGETQYF. As DNA, the CDR3 is TGTGCCTGGAGGGGACTAGCGGGACGGGGGGAGACCCAGTACTTC.

This chain links TRBV15 with TRBJ1-4, with D perhaps TRBD1 (6 bases). The germline gives CDR1 LNHNV, CDR2 YYDKDF (reference sequence). The CDR3 has 14 amino acids. The V end was cut by 1 base, the J end by 7 bases, with 10 bases between. The CDR3 sequence is CATSRGPDSEKLFF. DNA for the CDR3: TGTGCCACCAGCAGAGGACCGGACAGTGAAAAACTGTTTTTT. Variable domain in full (rest from reference TRBV15 and TRBJ1-4): DAMVIQNPRYQVTQFGKPVTLSCSQTLNHNVMYWYQQKSSQAPKLLFHYYDKDFNNEADTPDNFQSRRPNTSFCFLDIRSPGLGDTAMYLCATSRGPDSEKLFFGSGTQLSVL.

The V call is TRBV5-1, the J call TRBJ2-7; 8 bases are shared with TRBD2. V was clipped by 5 bases and J by 4 bases; unmatched bases: 8. CDR1 is SGHRS, CDR2 YFSETQ, per germline. This CDR3 comprises 14 residues. The chain's CDR3 is CASRGAGGQYEQYF. CDR3 nucleotide sequence: TGCGCCAGCAGGGGTGCGGGAGGACAGTACGAGCAGTACTTC.

The table lists this clone with a count of one. The rearrangement links TRBV4-3 to TRBJ1-5; TRBD1 might be the D (6 bases). This CDR3 contains 15 residues. Trimming stripped 3 bases from V and 5 bases from J, with 14 bases between. CDR1 is LGHNA, CDR2 YSLEER, per germline. As DNA, the CDR3 is TGCGCCAGCAGCCACGCTTACAGGGAAGATCAGCCCCAGCATTTT. Translation: CASSHAYREDQPQHF.

The rearrangement links TRBV6-1 to TRBJ2-7, with D hard to call. CDR1 is MNHNS and CDR2 is SASEGT in the germline V gene. The CDR3 runs 11 residues. V dropped 6 bases and J dropped 7 bases, with 10 bases sitting between them. CDR3 nucleotides: TGTGCCAGCAGGGCCGACGGGGAGCAGTACTTC. Translation: CASRADGEQYF.

The chain employs TRBV19 and TRBJ1-4, with D possibly TRBD1 on 6 matching bases. Between the trimmed V and J ends, which lost 5 bases and 2 bases, there was a span of 15 bases. CDR1 LNHDA and CDR2 SQIVND come from the germline V gene (reference sequence). The CDR3 extends over 16 amino acids. For the CDR3, the DNA is TGTGCCAGTAGTGTGACAGGCCCCGGGACTAATGAAAAACTGTTTTTT. It encodes CASSVTGPGTNEKLFF.

This clone has a single count. This chain links TRBV28 with TRBJ1-5; TRBD1 matches at 9 bases. This CDR3 contains 16 residues. Germline CDR1 is MDHEN and CDR2 is SYDVKM. J gave up 5 bases and V 3 bases, and 8 bases lay outside the gene matches. CDR3 DNA: TGTGCCAGCAGTTTGTTTGACAGGGGGGGCGATCAGCCCCAGCATTTT. Translated, it gives CASSLFDRGGDQPQHF.

This chain links TRBV2 with TRBJ2-5; D is unclear. With the DNA end fitting TRBJ2-7 better, the J assignment may be wrong. Germline values: CDR1 SNHLY, CDR2 FYNNEI. The CDR3 has 12 residues. The CDR3 region has the DNA TGTGCCAGCAGTGAACTAAGAAACGAGCAGTACTTC. Translation gives CASSELRNEQYF.

The chain links TRBV27 to TRBJ2-1; the match to TRBD2 covers 8 bases. V was clipped by 1 base and J by 10 bases; unmatched bases: 18. The CDR3 runs 18 residues. Germline V lookup: CDR1 MNHEY, CDR2 SMNVEV (reference sequence). CDR3 in DNA: TGTGCCAGCAGTTTATTTCCCTTTTCGAGCGGGAGCTCGTGGGAGCAGTTCTTC. Residues: CASSLFPFSSGSSWEQFF.